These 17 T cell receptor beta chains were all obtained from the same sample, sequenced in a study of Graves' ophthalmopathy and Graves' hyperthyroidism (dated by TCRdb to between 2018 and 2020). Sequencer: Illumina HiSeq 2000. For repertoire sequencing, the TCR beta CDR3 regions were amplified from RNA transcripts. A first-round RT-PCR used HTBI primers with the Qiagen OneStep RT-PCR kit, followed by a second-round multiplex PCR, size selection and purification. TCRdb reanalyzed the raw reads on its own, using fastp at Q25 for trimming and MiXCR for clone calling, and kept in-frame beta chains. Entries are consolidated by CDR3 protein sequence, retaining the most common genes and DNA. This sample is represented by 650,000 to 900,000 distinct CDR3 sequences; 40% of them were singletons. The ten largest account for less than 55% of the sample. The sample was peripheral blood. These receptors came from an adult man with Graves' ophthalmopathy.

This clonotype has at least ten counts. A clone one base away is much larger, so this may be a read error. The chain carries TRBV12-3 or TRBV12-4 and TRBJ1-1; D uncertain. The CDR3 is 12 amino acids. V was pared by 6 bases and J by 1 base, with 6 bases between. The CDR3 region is CASRAGNTEAFF. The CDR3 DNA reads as TGTGCCAGCAGAGCAGGGAACACTGAAGCTTTCTTT.

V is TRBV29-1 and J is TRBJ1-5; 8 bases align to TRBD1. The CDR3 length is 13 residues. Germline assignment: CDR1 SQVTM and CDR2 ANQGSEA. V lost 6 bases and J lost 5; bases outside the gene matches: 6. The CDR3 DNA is TGCAGCGTAGCGCCGACAGGGGATCAGCCCCAGCATTTT. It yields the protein CSVAPTGDQPQHF.

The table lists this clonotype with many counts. DNA of the CDR3: TGTGCCAGCACCCTAGCGGGGGGGCAGGAGACCCAGTACTTC. It translates to CASTLAGGQETQYF. V is TRBV11-2 and J is TRBJ2-5; 12 nucleotides match TRBD2. Germline CDR1 is SGHAT and CDR2 is FQNNGV. J lost 5 bases, V lost 7 bases, and 5 bases had no gene match. CDR3 length: 14 amino acids.

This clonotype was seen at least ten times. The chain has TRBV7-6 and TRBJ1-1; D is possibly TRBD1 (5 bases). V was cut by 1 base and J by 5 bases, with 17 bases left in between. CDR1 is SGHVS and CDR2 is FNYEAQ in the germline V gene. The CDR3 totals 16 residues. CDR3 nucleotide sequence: TGTGCCAGCAGCTTAGGCGCCCTCGCGGAGGGGACTGAAGCTTTCTTT. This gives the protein CASSLGALAEGTEAFF.

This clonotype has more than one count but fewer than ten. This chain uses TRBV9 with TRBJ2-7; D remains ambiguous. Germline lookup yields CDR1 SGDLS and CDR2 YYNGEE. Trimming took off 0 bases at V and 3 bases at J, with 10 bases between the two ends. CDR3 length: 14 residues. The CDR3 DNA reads TGTGCCAGCAGCGTAGGTCAGACCAACTACGAGCAGTACTTC. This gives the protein CASSVGQTNYEQYF.

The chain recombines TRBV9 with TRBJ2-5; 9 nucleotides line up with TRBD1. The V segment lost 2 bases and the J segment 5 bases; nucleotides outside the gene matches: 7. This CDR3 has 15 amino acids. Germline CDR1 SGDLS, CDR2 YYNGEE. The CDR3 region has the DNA TGTGCCAGCAGCGTTTTGGACAGGGGCGCGGAGACCCAGTACTTC. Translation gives CASSVLDRGAETQYF.

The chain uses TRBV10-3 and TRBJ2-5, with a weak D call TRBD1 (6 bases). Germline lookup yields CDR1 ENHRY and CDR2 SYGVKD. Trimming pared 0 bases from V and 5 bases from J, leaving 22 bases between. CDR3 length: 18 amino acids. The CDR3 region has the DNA TGTGCCATCAGTGAGTCGATCGTTCCCAGGTCAGACAGGGAGACCCAGTACTTC. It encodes CAISESIVPRSDRETQYF.

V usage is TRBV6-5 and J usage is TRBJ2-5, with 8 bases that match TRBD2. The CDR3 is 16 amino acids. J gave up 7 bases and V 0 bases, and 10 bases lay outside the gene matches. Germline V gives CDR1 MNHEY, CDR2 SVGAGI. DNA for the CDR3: TGTGCCAGCAGTTACTCCTCGACTAGCGAACCGGGGACCCAGTACTTC. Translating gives CASSYSSTSEPGTQYF.

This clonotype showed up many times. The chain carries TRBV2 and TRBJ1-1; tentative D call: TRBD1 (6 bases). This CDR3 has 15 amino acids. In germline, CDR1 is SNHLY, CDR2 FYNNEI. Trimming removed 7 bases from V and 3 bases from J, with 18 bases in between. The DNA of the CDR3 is TGTGCCAGCACGGGACAAGGCCCTTATGACACTGAAGCTTTCTTT. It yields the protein CASTGQGPYDTEAFF.

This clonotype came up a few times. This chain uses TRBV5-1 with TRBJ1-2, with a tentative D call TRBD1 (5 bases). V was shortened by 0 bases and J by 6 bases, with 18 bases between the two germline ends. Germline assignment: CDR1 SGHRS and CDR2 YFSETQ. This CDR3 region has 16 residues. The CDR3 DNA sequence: TGCGCCAGCAGCTTGGACCCAGGGCGCAAATGGGATGGCTACACCTTC. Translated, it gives CASSLDPGRKWDGYTF.

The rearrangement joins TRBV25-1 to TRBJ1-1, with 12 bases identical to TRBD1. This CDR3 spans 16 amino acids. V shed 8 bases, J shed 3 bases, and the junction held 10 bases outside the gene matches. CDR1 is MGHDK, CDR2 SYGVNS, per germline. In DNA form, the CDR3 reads TGTGCCAGCTCACCAGGGACAGGGGGCTGGGACACTGAAGCTTTCTTT. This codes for CASSPGTGGWDTEAFF.

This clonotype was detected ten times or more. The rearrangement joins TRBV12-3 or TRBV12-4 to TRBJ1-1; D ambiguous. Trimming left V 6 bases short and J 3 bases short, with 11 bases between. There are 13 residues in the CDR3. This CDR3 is CASSLRQDTEAFF. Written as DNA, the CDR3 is TGTGCCAGCAGCTTAAGGCAGGACACTGAAGCTTTCTTT.

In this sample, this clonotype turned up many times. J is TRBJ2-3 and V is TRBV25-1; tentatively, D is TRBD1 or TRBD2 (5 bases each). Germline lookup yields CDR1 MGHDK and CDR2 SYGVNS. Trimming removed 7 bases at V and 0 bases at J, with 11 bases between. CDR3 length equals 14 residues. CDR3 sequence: CASMLGTSTDTQYF. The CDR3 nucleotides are TGTGCCAGCATGCTGGGGACGAGCACAGATACGCAGTATTTT.

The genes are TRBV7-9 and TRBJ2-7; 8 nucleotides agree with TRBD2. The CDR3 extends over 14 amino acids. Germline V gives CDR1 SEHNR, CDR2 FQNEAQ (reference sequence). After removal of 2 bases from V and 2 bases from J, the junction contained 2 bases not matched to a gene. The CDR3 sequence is CASSLLRGAYEQYF. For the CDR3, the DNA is TGTGCCAGCAGCTTATTGCGGGGGGCCTACGAGCAGTACTTC.

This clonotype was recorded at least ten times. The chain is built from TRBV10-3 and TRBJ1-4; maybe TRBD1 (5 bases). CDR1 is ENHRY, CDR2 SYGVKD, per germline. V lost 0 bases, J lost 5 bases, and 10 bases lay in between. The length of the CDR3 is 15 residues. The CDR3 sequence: CAISESEAGNEKLFF. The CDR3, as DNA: TGTGCCATCAGTGAGTCGGAGGCAGGGAATGAAAAACTGTTTTTT.

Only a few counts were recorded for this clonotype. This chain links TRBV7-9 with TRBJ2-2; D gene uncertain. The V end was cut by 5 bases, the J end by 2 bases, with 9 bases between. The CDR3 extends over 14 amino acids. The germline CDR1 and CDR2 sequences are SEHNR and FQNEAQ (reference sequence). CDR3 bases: TGTGCCAGCAGCATCATCGTAAACACCGGGGAGCTGTTTTTT. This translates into CASSIIVNTGELFF.

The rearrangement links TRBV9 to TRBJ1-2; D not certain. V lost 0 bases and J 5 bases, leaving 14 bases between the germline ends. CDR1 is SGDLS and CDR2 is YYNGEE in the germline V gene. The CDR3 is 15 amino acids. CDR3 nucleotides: TGTGCCAGCAGCGTAGAAAACTGGGGTCGGTATGGCTACACCTTC. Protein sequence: CASSVENWGRYGYTF.